A single sample gave rise to the 11 T cell receptor beta chains below, sequenced in a study of response to subunit inactivated influenza vaccine. TCRdb processed the RT-PCR reads anew with MiXCR; each CDR3 protein has one entry. This table holds some 800,000 distinct CDR3 sequences, less than 25% found once. The material was PBMCs from blood, obtained 5 to 6 days after vaccination. These receptors all stem from a man aged 45 to 65 who received an inactivated influenza vaccine.

This clonotype was counted between two and nine times. The CDR3 region is CASTPGTANSPLHF. The CDR3 bases are TGTGCCAGTACGCCGGGGACAGCAAATTCACCCCTCCACTTT. The V gene is TRBV19, the J gene TRBJ1-6; 7 positions match TRBD1. V gave up 7 bases and J gave up 7 bases; unmatched junction bases: 7. The germline V gene encodes CDR1 LNHDA and CDR2 SQIVND (reference sequence). The CDR3 totals 14 residues.

The chain has TRBV20-1 and TRBJ2-3, with D possibly being TRBD2 (6 bases). The CDR3 runs 18 residues. With 1 base removed from V and 1 base from J, the gap between germline ends came to 21 bases. CDR1 is DFQATT, CDR2 SNEGSKA, per germline (reference sequence). CDR3 protein: CSARAMPGLGGGTDTQYF. In nucleotides, the CDR3 is TGCAGTGCTAGAGCCATGCCGGGACTCGGCGGGGGCACAGATACGCAGTATTTT.

The J gene is TRBJ1-4, the V gene TRBV4-2, with D possibly being TRBD1 (5 bases). This CDR3 has 17 residues. Germline lookup yields CDR1 LGHNA and CDR2 YNFKEQ. V was pared by 4 bases and J by 7 bases, with 22 bases between. The CDR3 loop reads CASSLRVEGVFGEKLFF. CDR3 DNA: TGTGCCAGCAGCCTTAGGGTAGAAGGGGTGTTCGGTGAAAAACTGTTTTTT.

The table lists this clonotype with a few counts. The V call is TRBV9, the J call TRBJ2-3; D remains ambiguous. The germline V gene encodes CDR1 SGDLS and CDR2 YYNGEE. The CDR3 is made up of 12 amino acids. V shed 3 bases and J shed 4 bases, with 6 bases lying between them. The CDR3 reads CASSGPPDTQYF. For the CDR3, the DNA is TGTGCCAGCAGCGGGCCCCCAGATACGCAGTATTTT.

The V gene is TRBV28, the J gene TRBJ2-4, with 10 nucleotides matching TRBD1. V lost 5 bases and J lost 1; bases outside the gene matches: 8. The CDR3 runs 17 residues. Germline lookup yields CDR1 MDHEN and CDR2 SYDVKM. The CDR3 loop reads CASSPSGQGEAKNIQYF. In DNA, the CDR3 is TGTGCCAGCAGTCCGTCCGGACAGGGGGAGGCCAAAAACATTCAGTACTTC.

This clonotype has only a few counts. The chain links TRBV29-1 to TRBJ2-1; tentatively, D is TRBD2 (5 bases). Germline CDR1 is SQVTM and CDR2 is ANQGSEA. The CDR3 consists of 13 residues. Trimming removed 4 bases from V and 2 bases from J, with 9 bases in between. The CDR3 sequence is CSVVAPTYNEQFF. The CDR3 nucleotides are TGCAGCGTTGTAGCGCCGACCTACAATGAGCAGTTCTTC.

Ten or more counts support this clonotype. The genes are TRBV12-1 and TRBJ2-7; the table's D call TRBD1 went unverified against the DNA. TRBV12-1 counts as a pseudogene. The CDR3 spans 17 residues. CDR3 DNA: TGTGCCAGCAGCTTTGCGCCACGAGGACAGGGGGCCCACGAGCAGTACTTC. It codes for CASSFAPRGQGAHEQYF.

Only a few counts were recorded for this clonotype. The J gene is TRBJ2-1, the V gene TRBV7-6, with D uncertain. The CDR3 sequence is 15 residues long. V lost 1 base and J lost 4, with 11 bases in between. Germline loops: CDR1 SGHVS, CDR2 FNYEAQ. CDR3 amino acids: CASSLGAAVYNEQFF. Here the CDR3 DNA reads TGTGCCAGCAGCTTAGGGGCGGCCGTTTACAATGAGCAGTTCTTC.

Ten or more counts support this clonotype. The chain couples TRBV12-3 or TRBV12-4 to TRBJ2-1; 8 nucleotides align to TRBD2. Trimming removed 0 bases from V and 15 bases from J; junction bases left unmatched: 10. The CDR3 totals 14 residues. DNA for the CDR3: TGTGCCAGCAGTTTAGCGGGGACTAGGTTAAGTTGGTTCTTC. It translates to CASSLAGTRLSWFF.

The chain uses TRBV12-3 or TRBV12-4 and TRBJ1-3; D is uncertain. CDR3 length: 11 residues. Deletions cut 7 bases from V and 6 bases from J, with 7 bases between. This CDR3 reads CASTQLNTIYF. As DNA, the CDR3 is TGTGCCAGCACCCAACTAAACACCATATATTTT.

This clonotype appeared a few times. The V call is TRBV4-2, the J call TRBJ2-1; the D gene is possibly TRBD2 (5 bases). The V gene lost 4 bases and the J gene lost 3 bases, with 16 bases spanning the gap. Germline assignment: CDR1 LGHNA and CDR2 YNFKEQ. The CDR3 covers 16 residues. CDR3 sequence: CASSLWSGQLYNEQFF. The CDR3 DNA sequence: TGTGCCAGCAGCCTCTGGAGCGGTCAACTCTACAATGAGCAGTTCTTC.